This T cell receptor beta chain was sequenced for a study of persistence of HIV-infected CD4 T cells. Overall study context: Anti-CD3/anti-CD28 stimulation activated a higher proportion of cells than antigen stimulation, with lower memory fraction.

A remark on this clone: Its matching antigen is unknown.

This CDR3 comprises 14 residues. Germline V gene sequence: CDR1 SGHRS, CDR2 YFSETQ. Trimming shortened V by 4 bases and J by 3 bases, and 13 bases separated the two germline ends. Nonspecific anti-CD3/anti-CD28 bead stimulation represents the broad CD4+ T cell repertoire. Responding CD4+ T cells were sorted by upregulation of both CD40 ligand and CD69. CD8-depleted PBMCs were stimulated roughly 18 hours with anti-CD28/CD49d costimulation, CD40-blocking antibody and enfuvirtide. Points from the study as a whole: Compared with CD3/CD28-stimulated cells, CMV- and Gag-responding cells showed lower TCRbeta richness.

This was the immunoSEQ version 4 assay in survey mode. Clones were read by immunoSEQ multiplex PCR, and TCRdb kept only the in-frame ones, dropping some. The sample records 35,000 to 50,000 clones, 80% to 95% being singletons. This receptor was identified in an adult man with HIV who was CMV-seropositive. The sequencing used CD4+ T cells sorted from PBMCs after 18-hour stimulation, collected from a patient who received antiretroviral therapy. The chain carries TRBV5-1 and TRBJ1-2; perhaps TRBD1 as D (6 bases). The CDR3 is CASSQGGGHYGYTF. As DNA, the CDR3 is TGCGCCAGCAGCCAAGGAGGGGGACACTATGGCTACACCTTC.